A single sample gave rise to the 21 T cell receptor beta chains below, sequenced in a study of blood T cell repertoires in COVID-19 (dated by TCRdb to 2020 to 2022). To prepare the library, the immunoSEQ multiplex PCR assay was applied. In its TCRdb copy, this immuneACCESS table keeps in-frame sequences only and misses some clones. Where compared with another copy, unresolved V genes explain less than half of these, and the others have no known cause. Here the sample has approximately 210,000 clones; approximately 80% occur a single time. The ten largest clones add up to about 20% of the sample. Sequencing input: peripheral blood. The receptors stem from a human donor in a cohort sampled during active COVID-19.

J is TRBJ1-2 and V is TRBV10-2; D is perhaps TRBD1 (6 bases). Germline V CDR1 and CDR2: WSHSY, SAAADI. The CDR3 length is 14 residues. The V and J ends lost 6 bases and 8 bases respectively, with 19 bases between them. As DNA, the CDR3 is TGCGCCAGCAGATATGAACAGGGAGTGGGGGGCTACACCTTC. It specifies CASRYEQGVGGYTF.

Here the CDR3 reads CASSGKTGSPQPQHF. The CDR3 region has the DNA TGTGCCAGCAGTGGGAAGACAGGGAGTCCTCAGCCCCAGCATTTT. The V and J genes are TRBV2 and TRBJ1-5; 7 nucleotides agree with TRBD1. The V gene's germline CDR1 is SNHLY and CDR2 FYNNEI. V trimming: 4 bases; J trimming: 6 bases; junction bases outside the gene matches: 9. This CDR3 is 15 amino acids long. Together with reference TRBV2 and TRBJ1-5, the CDR3 gives the full variable domain: EPEVTQTPSHQVTQMGQEVILRCVPISNHLYFYWYRQILGQKVEFLVSFYNNEISEKSEIFDDQFSVERPDGSNFTLKIRSTKLEDSAMYFCASSGKTGSPQPQHFGDGTRLSIL.

This chain joins TRBV27 and TRBJ1-1, with TRBD1 identical over 8 bases. Looked up from germline, CDR1 is MNHEY and CDR2 is SMNVEV (reference sequence). The length of the CDR3 is 14 residues. Trimming cost V 3 bases and J 4 bases; bases outside gene matches: 4. The CDR3 DNA follows: TGTGCCAGCAGTTTCAGGGGGCCTGGCACTGAAGCTTTCTTT. Translation: CASSFRGPGTEAFF.

This sequence joins TRBV7-2 and TRBJ1-1; a weak D match, TRBD1 (5 bases). This CDR3 region has 17 residues. The V and J ends lost 5 bases and 2 bases respectively, with 21 bases between them. Germline CDR1 SGHTA, CDR2 FQGNSA. CDR3 loop: CASSRKLLDSVNTEAFF. CDR3 in DNA: TGTGCCAGCAGCCGCAAATTACTCGACAGCGTCAACACTGAAGCTTTCTTT.

This chain connects TRBV27 to TRBJ2-7; TRBD1 matches 7 bases. V shed 6 bases and J 6 bases; nucleotides not matched to a gene: 11. Germline V gene sequence: CDR1 MNHEY, CDR2 SMNVEV (reference sequence). The CDR3 extends over 14 amino acids. The CDR3: CASSPATGYGEQYV. The DNA of the CDR3 is TGTGCCAGCAGCCCAGCGACAGGGTACGGCGAGCAGTACGTC.

The chain employs TRBV24-1 and TRBJ1-5; D is ambiguous. Trimming removed 5 bases at V and 4 bases at J, with 11 bases between. In germline, CDR1 is KGHDR, CDR2 SFDVKD. This CDR3 region has 14 residues. This CDR3 reads CATSAPLSNQPQHF. The CDR3 DNA follows: TGTGCCACCAGTGCCCCGTTGTCGAATCAGCCCCAGCATTTT.

This clone has just a few counts. V and J are TRBV20-1 and TRBJ1-2; the D is unclear. Germline values: CDR1 DFQATT, CDR2 SNEGSKA (reference sequence). This CDR3 has 12 residues. V shed 3 bases and J shed 5 bases, with 10 bases lying between them. CDR3 nucleotides: TGCAGTGCTAGTTCAGAACTATATGGCTACACCTTC. It translates to CSASSELYGYTF.

The V and J genes are TRBV29-1 and TRBJ2-7; D is perhaps TRBD1 (5 bases). V was clipped by 7 bases and J by 3 bases, with 10 bases between them. CDR1 is SQVTM and CDR2 is ANQGSEA in the germline V gene. The CDR3 is 11 residues long. The CDR3 sequence: CSATDSYEQYF. In DNA form, the CDR3 reads TGCAGCGCAACCGACAGCTACGAGCAGTACTTC.

This clone came up a few times. The chain couples TRBV20-1 to TRBJ2-7; D perhaps matches TRBD2 (5 bases). V lost 3 bases and J 2 bases, leaving 8 bases between the germline ends. Germline V gene data show CDR1 as DFQATT and CDR2 as SNEGSKA (reference sequence). This CDR3 is 12 amino acids long. The CDR3 here is CSASEGPYEQYF. DNA of the CDR3: TGCAGTGCTAGTGAGGGCCCCTACGAGCAGTACTTC.

V usage is TRBV6-5 and J usage is TRBJ1-4; possibly TRBD1 for D (5 bases). The germline V and J ends were trimmed by 8 bases and 1 base, with 11 bases remaining between them. Germline V gene lookup returns CDR1 MNHEY and CDR2 SVGAGI. The CDR3 is 14 residues long. Here the CDR3 reads CASYGQGTNEKLFF. Here the CDR3 DNA reads TGTGCCAGCTACGGGCAGGGAACTAATGAAAAACTGTTTTTT.

This sequence joins TRBV5-1 and TRBJ1-2, with TRBD1 identical over 7 bases. V shed 4 bases, J shed 3 bases, and the junction held 3 bases outside the gene matches. The CDR3 is 13 amino acids. Germline assignment: CDR1 SGHRS and CDR2 YFSETQ. The CDR3 loop reads CASSRDSYYGYTF. The CDR3 bases are TGCGCCAGCAGCAGGGACAGTTACTATGGCTACACCTTC. Full variable domain (outside the CDR3, taken from reference TRBV5-1 and TRBJ1-2): KAGVTQTPRYLIKTRGQQVTLSCSPISGHRSVSWYQQTPGQGLQFLFEYFSETQRNKGNFPGRFSGRQFSNSRSEMNVSTLELGDSALYLCASSRDSYYGYTFGSGTRLTVV.

The chain is built from TRBV12-3 or TRBV12-4 and TRBJ2-7; no reliable D call. The CDR3 sequence is 12 residues long. The V end was cut by 4 bases, the J end by 0 bases, with 4 bases between. This CDR3 reads CASSWASYEQYF. The CDR3 DNA is TGTGCCAGCAGTTGGGCCTCCTACGAGCAGTACTTC.

V and J are TRBV27 and TRBJ2-7; 10 bases line up with TRBD2. Looked up from germline, CDR1 is MNHEY and CDR2 is SMNVEV (reference sequence). This CDR3 is 16 amino acids long. V was pared by 5 bases and J by 3 bases, with 10 bases of the junction left unmatched. CDR3 loop: CASSTRLAGSYYEQYF. CDR3 nucleotide sequence: TGTGCCAGCAGTACCAGACTAGCGGGTTCTTACTACGAGCAGTACTTC.

The chain couples TRBV1 to TRBJ1-4; whether TRBD1, the table's D call, matches the DNA was not checked. TRBV1 is noted as a pseudogene. CDR3 size: 20 residues. CDR3: CTSPNSRTGAFARTKEKLFF. The CDR3 DNA is TGCACCAGCCCCAACTCAAGGACAGGGGCATTTGCCCGAACGAAAGAAAAACTGTTTTTT.

This clone has a single count. V and J are TRBV5-1 and TRBJ2-5; no clear D gene. CDR1 SGHRS and CDR2 YFSETQ come from the germline V gene. V was clipped by 3 bases and J by 5 bases, with 8 bases between them. This CDR3 has 12 residues. CDR3 protein: CASSSSWETQYF. The CDR3 DNA follows: TGCGCCAGCAGCTCGAGTTGGGAGACCCAGTACTTC. The full variable domain, rest sourced from reference TRBV5-1 and TRBJ2-5, is KAGVTQTPRYLIKTRGQQVTLSCSPISGHRSVSWYQQTPGQGLQFLFEYFSETQRNKGNFPGRFSGRQFSNSRSEMNVSTLELGDSALYLCASSSSWETQYFGPGTRLLVL.

V gene TRBV3-1 (or the pseudogene TRBV3-2) combines with J gene TRBJ1-1; D is undetermined. The CDR3 loop spans 15 amino acids. Germline V gene lookup returns CDR1 LGHDT and CDR2 YNNKEL (reference sequence). The V and J ends lost 1 base and 1 base respectively, with 10 bases between them. CDR3 bases: TGTGCCAGCAGCCAAGCAAGGTACAGGAACACTGAAGCTTTCTTT. Its protein product is CASSQARYRNTEAFF.

V is TRBV5-1 and J is TRBJ1-6; no clear D gene. The CDR3 is made up of 12 amino acids. Germline lookup yields CDR1 SGHRS and CDR2 YFSETQ. Deletions cut 4 bases from V and 9 bases from J, with 8 bases between. DNA for the CDR3: TGCGCCAGCAGCAATCCAGGTTCACCCCTCCACTTT. Translated, it gives CASSNPGSPLHF.

The sample holds one count of this clone. The rearrangement links TRBV2 to TRBJ1-2; D uncertain. This CDR3 contains 14 residues. The ends were cut back, 8 bases at V and 0 bases at J, with 13 bases in the middle. Per germline, CDR1 SNHLY and CDR2 FYNNEI. The CDR3 sequence is CASGGGPTNYGYTF. The DNA for the CDR3 is TGTGCCAGCGGAGGAGGGCCAACTAACTATGGCTACACCTTC.

In the case of this clone: Other DNA sequences from this sample encode an identical CDR3 as well. The V call is TRBV5-1, the J call TRBJ2-1; 7 positions agree with TRBD1. The V and J ends lost 5 bases and 4 bases, in that order; junction bases with no gene match: 6. This CDR3 has 14 residues. Germline CDR1 is SGHRS and CDR2 is YFSETQ. The CDR3 region is CASRTGARYNEQFF. Here the CDR3 DNA reads TGCGCCAGCAGAACAGGGGCAAGGTACAATGAGCAGTTCTTC.

The chain's CDR3 is CASSVGAAYEQYF. CDR3 bases: TGTGCCAGCAGCGTGGGGGCAGCCTACGAGCAGTACTTC. The rearrangement links TRBV9 to TRBJ2-7; maybe TRBD1 (6 bases). Germline V gene data show CDR1 as SGDLS and CDR2 as YYNGEE. Between the trimmed V and J ends, which lost 2 bases and 2 bases, there was a span of 8 bases. The CDR3 totals 13 residues.

This clone was counted once. The chain has TRBV7-2 and TRBJ1-5; 7 nucleotides align to TRBD1. The CDR3 consists of 13 residues. With 5 bases clipped from V and 6 bases from J, the junction kept 4 bases outside the gene matches. CDR1 SGHTA and CDR2 FQGNSA come from the germline V gene. The chain's CDR3 is CASSRTGPQPQHF. The DNA of the CDR3 is TGTGCCAGCAGCAGGACAGGTCCTCAGCCCCAGCATTTT.